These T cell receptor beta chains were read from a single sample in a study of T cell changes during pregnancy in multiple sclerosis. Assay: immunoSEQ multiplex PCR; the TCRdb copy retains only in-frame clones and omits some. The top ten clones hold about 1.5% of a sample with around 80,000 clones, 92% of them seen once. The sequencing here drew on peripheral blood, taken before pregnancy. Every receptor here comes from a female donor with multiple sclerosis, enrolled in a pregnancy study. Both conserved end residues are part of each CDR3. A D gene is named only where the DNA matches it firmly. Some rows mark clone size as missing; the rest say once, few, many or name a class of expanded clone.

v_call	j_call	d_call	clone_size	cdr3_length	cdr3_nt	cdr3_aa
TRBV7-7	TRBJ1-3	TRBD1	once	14	TGTGCTAGCAGCCCACTGGAGGGGGCAAACACCATATATTTT	CASSPLEGANTIYF
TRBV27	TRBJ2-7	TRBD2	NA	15	TGTGCCAGCAGCGACCTCCCTAGCGGGGGGAGCGAGCAGTACTTC	CASSDLPSGGSEQYF
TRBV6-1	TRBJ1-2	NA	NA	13	TGTGCCAGCAGTGAAGCGACGGGGTATGGCTACACCTTC	CASSEATGYGYTF
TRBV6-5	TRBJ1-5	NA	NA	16	TGTGCCAGCAGTTACGGGGGGTTTGGGGCCAATCAGCCCCAGCATTTT	CASSYGGFGANQPQHF
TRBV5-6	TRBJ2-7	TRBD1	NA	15	TGTGCCAGCAGCATGACCGGGACAGGGTCCTACGAGCAGTACTTC	CASSMTGTGSYEQYF
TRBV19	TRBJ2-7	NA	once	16	TGTGCCAGTAGAAAGGGGGTTGCATCCTCCTGGGACGAGCAGTACTTC	CASRKGVASSWDEQYF
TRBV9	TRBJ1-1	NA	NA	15	TGTGCCAGCACCCCGGGGGGCACGATGAACACTGAAGCTTTCTTT	CASTPGGTMNTEAFF
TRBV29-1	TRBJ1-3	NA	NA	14	TGCAGCGTTGAAGGCCAAGGGGTTGGAAACACCATATATTTT	CSVEGQGVGNTIYF
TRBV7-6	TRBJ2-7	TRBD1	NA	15	TGTGCCAGCAGCGCAAATCGGGACAGGGACTACGAGCAGTACTTC	CASSANRDRDYEQYF
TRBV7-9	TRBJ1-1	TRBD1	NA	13	TGTGCCAGCAGCCTTACAGGGGACACTGAAGCTTTCTTT	CASSLTGDTEAFF
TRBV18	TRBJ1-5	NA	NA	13	TGTGCCAGCTCACCCGACAGGAATCAGCCCCAGCATTTT	CASSPDRNQPQHF
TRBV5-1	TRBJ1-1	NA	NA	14	TGCGCCAGCAGCTTTGAAGGCCGAGGCACTGAAGCTTTCTTT	CASSFEGRGTEAFF
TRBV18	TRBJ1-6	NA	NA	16	TGTGCCAGCTCACCAGGGTTCAGGGAAGTGAATTCACCCCTCCACTTT	CASSPGFREVNSPLHF
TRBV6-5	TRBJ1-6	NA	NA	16	TGTGCCAGCAGTTACTCGATCAGGGGTGGGTTGTCACCCCTCCACTTT	CASSYSIRGGLSPLHF